This entry is about one T cell receptor beta chain. What it binds is not known. V shed 4 bases and J shed 9 bases, with 17 bases lying between them. This CDR3 spans 14 amino acids. The germline gives CDR1 SGHDT, CDR2 YYEEEE. This entry is derived from a study of shared clonotypes between healthy human individuals. About the research overall: Sampling drew on donors who were a couple of women and a few men aged 18 to 49. General observations from the study: Researchers sampled blood only, noting tissue repertoires likely differ. Among non-shared clonotypes, generation probabilities were lower than among those shared by all four donors.

In the original workflow: ImmunoSEQ only sent back junction sequences with no quality scores, so filtering was done differently. The method was immunoSEQ multiplex PCR; TCRdb's version includes in-frame clones alone and lacks a portion of them. That table is the source of V, J and clone size, and D and trimming were worked out from the DNA. The sample shows around 2.5 million clones, 93% of them seen only once. The chain combines TRBV5-6 with TRBJ2-4; D may be TRBD1 (6 bases). The TCR originated in a man between 18 and 35 years old in good health. Some clones in this sample may be carry-over from other donors' samples. Sequenced material: naive CD4+ T cells from PBMCs. Stated subset: CD45RA+ positively selected. CDR3 sequence reads: CASSLSGVYGIQYF. The CDR3 DNA follows: TGTGCCAGCAGCCTCTCAGGGGTGTATGGCATTCAGTACTTC.